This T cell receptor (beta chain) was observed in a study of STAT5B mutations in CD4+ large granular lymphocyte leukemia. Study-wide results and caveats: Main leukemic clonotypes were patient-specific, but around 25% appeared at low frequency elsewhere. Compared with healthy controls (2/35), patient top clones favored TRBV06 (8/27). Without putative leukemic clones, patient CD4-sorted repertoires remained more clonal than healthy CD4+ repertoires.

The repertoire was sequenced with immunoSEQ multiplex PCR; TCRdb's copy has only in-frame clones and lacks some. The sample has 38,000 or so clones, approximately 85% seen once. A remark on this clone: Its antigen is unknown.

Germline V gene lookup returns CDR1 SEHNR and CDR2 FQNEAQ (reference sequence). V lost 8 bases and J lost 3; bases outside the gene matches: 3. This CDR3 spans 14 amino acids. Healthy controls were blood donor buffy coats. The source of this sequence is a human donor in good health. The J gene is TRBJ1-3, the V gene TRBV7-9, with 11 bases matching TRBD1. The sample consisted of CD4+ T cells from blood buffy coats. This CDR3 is CASADRGLGNTIYF. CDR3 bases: TGTGCCAGCGCGGACAGGGGGCTTGGAAACACCATATATTTT.